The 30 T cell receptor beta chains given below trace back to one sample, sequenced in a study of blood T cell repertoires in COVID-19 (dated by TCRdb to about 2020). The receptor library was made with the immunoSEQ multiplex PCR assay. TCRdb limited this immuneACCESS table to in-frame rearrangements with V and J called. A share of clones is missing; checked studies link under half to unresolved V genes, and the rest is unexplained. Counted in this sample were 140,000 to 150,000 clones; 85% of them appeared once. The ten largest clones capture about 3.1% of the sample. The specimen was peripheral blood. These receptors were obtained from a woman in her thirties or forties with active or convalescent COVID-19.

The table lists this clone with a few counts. The CDR3 loop is CASSPGERSNQPQHF. In nucleotides, the CDR3 is TGTGCCAGTAGTCCGGGGGAAAGGAGCAATCAGCCCCAGCATTTT. The gene calls are TRBV19 and TRBJ1-5; possibly TRBD1 for D (5 bases). Germline V gives CDR1 LNHDA, CDR2 SQIVND (reference sequence). The length of the CDR3 is 15 residues. V was shortened by 5 bases and J by 1 base, with 12 bases between the two germline ends.

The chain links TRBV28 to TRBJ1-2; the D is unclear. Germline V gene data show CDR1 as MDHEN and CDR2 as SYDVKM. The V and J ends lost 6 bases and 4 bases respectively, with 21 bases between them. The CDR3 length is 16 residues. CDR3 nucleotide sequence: TGTGCCAGCAGCTCAGGCTCGGAGGCCCCGGTCTATGGCTACACCTTC. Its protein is CASSSGSEAPVYGYTF.

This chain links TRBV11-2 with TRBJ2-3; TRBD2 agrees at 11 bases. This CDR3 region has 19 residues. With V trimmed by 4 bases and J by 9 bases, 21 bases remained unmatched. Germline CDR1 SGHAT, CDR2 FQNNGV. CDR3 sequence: CASSSLRRGSGGALETQYF. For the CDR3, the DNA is TGTGCCAGCAGCTCCCTGCGTAGGGGTAGCGGGGGGGCCCTGGAAACGCAGTATTTT.

The CDR3 reads CRAGGQGYTF. In DNA, the CDR3 is TGCCGAGCAGGGGGCCAGGGCTACACCTTC. The chain joins TRBV20-1 to TRBJ1-2; the match to TRBD1 covers 8 bases. This CDR3 is 10 amino acids long. The germline V gene has CDR1 DFQATT and CDR2 SNEGSKA (reference sequence).

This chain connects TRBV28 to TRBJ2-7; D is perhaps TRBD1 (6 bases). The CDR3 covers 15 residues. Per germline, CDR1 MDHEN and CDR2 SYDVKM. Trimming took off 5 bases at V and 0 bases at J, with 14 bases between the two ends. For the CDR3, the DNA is TGTGCCAGCAGTGGCGCGACAGGAGGCTCCTACGAGCAGTACTTC. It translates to CASSGATGGSYEQYF.

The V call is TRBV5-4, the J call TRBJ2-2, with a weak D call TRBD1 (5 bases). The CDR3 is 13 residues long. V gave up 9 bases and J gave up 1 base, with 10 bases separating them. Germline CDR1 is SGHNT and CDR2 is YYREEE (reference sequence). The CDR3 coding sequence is TGTGCCAAGTCTAGGGGGAACACCGGGGAGCTGTTTTTT. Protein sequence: CAKSRGNTGELFF.

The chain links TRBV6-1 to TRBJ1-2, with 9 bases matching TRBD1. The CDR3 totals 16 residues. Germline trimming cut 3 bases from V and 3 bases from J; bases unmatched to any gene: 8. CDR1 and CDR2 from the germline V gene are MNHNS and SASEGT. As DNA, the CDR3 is TGTGCCAGCAGTGACGGGGACAGGGCTGTTTACTATGGCTACACCTTC. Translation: CASSDGDRAVYYGYTF.

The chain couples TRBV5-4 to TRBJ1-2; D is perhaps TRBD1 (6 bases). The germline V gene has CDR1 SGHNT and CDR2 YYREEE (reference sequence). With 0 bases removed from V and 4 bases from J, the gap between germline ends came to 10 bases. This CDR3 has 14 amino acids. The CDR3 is CASSLGQATYGYTF. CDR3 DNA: TGTGCCAGCAGCTTGGGACAGGCCACCTATGGCTACACCTTC.

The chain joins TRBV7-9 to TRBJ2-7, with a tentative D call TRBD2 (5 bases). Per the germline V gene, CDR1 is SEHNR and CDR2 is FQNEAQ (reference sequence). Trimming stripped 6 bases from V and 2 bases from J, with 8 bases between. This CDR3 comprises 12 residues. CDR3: CASSTGAYEQYF. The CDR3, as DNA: TGTGCCAGCAGTACCGGGGCCTACGAGCAGTACTTC.

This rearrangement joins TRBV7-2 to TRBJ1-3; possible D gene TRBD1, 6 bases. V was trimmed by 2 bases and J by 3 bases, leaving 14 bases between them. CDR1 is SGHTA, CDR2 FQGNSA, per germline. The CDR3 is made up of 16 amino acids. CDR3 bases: TGTGCCAGCAGCTTATACCGGGGGGCGGATGGAAACACCATATATTTT. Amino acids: CASSLYRGADGNTIYF.

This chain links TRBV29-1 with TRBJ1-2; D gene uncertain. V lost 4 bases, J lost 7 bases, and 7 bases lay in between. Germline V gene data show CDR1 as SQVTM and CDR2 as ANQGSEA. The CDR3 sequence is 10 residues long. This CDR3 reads CSVGGIGYTF. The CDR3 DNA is TGCAGCGTTGGAGGAATTGGCTACACCTTC.

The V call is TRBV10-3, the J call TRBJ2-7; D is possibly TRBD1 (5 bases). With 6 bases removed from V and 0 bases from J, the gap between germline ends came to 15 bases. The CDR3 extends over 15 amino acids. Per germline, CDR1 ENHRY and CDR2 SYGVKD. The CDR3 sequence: CAIRDPGKSSYEQYF. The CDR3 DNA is TGTGCCATCAGGGATCCAGGGAAGAGCTCCTACGAGCAGTACTTC.

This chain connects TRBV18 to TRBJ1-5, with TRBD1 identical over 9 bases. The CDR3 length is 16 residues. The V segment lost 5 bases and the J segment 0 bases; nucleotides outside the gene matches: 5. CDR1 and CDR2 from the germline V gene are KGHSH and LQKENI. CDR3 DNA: TGTGCCAGCTCAAGGACAGGGGTATATAGCAATCAGCCCCAGCATTTT. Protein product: CASSRTGVYSNQPQHF.

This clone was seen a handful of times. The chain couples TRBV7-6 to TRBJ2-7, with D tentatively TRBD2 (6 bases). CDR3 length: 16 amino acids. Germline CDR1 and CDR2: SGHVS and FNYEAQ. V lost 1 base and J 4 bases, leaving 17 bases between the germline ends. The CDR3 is CASSLGEAGTTYEQYF. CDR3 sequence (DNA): TGTGCCAGCAGCTTAGGGGAGGCCGGGACGACGTACGAGCAGTACTTC.

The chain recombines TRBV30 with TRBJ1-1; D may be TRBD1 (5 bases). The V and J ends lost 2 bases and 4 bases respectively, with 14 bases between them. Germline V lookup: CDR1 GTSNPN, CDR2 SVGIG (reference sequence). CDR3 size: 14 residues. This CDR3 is CAWSLGAGPTEAFF. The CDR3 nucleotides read TGTGCCTGGAGTCTTGGGGCGGGGCCCACTGAAGCTTTCTTT.

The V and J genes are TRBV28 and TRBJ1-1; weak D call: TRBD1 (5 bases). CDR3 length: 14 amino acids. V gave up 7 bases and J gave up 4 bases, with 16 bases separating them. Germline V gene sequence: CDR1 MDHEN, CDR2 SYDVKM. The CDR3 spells CASIGWVRGTEAFF. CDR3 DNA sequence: TGTGCCAGCATCGGATGGGTAAGGGGCACTGAAGCTTTCTTT.

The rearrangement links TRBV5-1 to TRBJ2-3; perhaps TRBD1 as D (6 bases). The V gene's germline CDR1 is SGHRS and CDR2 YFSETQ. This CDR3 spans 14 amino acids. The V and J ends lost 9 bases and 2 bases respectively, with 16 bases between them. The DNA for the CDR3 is TGCGCCACCAATACAGGGACCCTCACAGATACGCAGTATTTT. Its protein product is CATNTGTLTDTQYF.

The CDR3 region is CAWGGSLAGELFF. For the CDR3, the DNA is TGTGCCTGGGGGGGGAGCTTGGCCGGGGAGCTGTTTTTT. The rearrangement links TRBV30 to TRBJ2-2, with a weak D call TRBD2 (6 bases). Germline V gene data show CDR1 as GTSNPN and CDR2 as SVGIG (reference sequence). Trimming took off 5 bases at V and 6 bases at J, with 13 bases between the two ends. This CDR3 has 13 amino acids.

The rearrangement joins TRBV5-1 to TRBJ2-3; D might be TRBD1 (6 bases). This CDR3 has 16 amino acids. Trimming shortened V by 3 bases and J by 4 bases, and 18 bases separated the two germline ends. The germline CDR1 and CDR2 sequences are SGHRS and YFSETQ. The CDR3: CASSWATGVGADTQYF. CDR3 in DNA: TGCGCCAGCAGCTGGGCGACAGGAGTGGGGGCAGATACGCAGTATTTT.

Here the CDR3 reads CASMGQAIYNEQFF. CDR3 nucleotide sequence: TGTGCCAGCATGGGACAGGCCATCTACAATGAGCAGTTCTTC. This chain connects TRBV28 to TRBJ2-1; TRBD1 matches at 8 bases. V shed 7 bases, J shed 3 bases, and the junction held 5 bases outside the gene matches. In germline, CDR1 is MDHEN, CDR2 SYDVKM. The CDR3 has 14 amino acids.

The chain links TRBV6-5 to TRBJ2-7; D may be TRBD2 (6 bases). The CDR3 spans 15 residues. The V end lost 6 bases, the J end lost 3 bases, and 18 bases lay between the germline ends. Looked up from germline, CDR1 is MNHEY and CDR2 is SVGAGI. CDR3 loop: CASSKLASGYYEQYF. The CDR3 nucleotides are TGTGCCAGCAGCAAACTAGCAAGTGGGTACTACGAGCAGTACTTC.

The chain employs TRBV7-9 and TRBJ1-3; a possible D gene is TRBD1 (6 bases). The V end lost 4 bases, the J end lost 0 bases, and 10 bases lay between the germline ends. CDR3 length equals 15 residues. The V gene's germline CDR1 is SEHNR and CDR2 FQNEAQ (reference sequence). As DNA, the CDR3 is TGTGCCAGCAGCTCGACAGGACACTCTGGAAACACCATATATTTT. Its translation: CASSSTGHSGNTIYF. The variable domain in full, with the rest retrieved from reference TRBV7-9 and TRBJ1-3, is DTGVSQNPRHKITKRGQNVTFRCDPISEHNRLYWYRQTLGQGPEFLTYFQNEAQLEKSRLLSDRFSAERPKGSFSTLEIQRTEQGDSAMYLCASSSTGHSGNTIYFGEGSWLTVV.

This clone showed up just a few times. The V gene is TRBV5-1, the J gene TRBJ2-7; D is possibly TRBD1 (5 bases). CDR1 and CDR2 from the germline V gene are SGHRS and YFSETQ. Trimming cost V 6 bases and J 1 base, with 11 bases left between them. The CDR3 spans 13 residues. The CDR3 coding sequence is TGCGCCAGCACCGACAGCCCATCCTACGAGCAGTACTTC. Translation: CASTDSPSYEQYF. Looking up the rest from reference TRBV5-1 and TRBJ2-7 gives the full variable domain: KAGVTQTPRYLIKTRGQQVTLSCSPISGHRSVSWYQQTPGQGLQFLFEYFSETQRNKGNFPGRFSGRQFSNSRSEMNVSTLELGDSALYLCASTDSPSYEQYFGPGTRLTVT.

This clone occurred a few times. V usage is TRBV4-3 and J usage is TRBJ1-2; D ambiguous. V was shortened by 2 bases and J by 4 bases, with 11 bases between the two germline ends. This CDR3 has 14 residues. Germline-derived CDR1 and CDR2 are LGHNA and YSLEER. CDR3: CASSQSLEIYGYTF. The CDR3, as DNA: TGCGCCAGCAGCCAAAGTCTCGAGATCTATGGCTACACCTTC.

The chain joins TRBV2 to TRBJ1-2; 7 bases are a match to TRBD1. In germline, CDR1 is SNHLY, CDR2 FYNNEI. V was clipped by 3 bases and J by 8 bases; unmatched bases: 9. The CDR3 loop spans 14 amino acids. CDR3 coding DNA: TGTGCCAGCAGTGAGCGGACAGGAGTGGCCGGCTACACCTTC. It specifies CASSERTGVAGYTF.

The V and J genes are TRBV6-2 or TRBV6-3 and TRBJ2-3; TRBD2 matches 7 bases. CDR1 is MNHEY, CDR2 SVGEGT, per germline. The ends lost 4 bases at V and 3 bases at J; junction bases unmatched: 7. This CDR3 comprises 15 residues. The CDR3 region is CASSWGGSGTDTQYF. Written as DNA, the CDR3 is TGTGCCAGCAGTTGGGGCGGGAGCGGAACAGATACGCAGTATTTT.

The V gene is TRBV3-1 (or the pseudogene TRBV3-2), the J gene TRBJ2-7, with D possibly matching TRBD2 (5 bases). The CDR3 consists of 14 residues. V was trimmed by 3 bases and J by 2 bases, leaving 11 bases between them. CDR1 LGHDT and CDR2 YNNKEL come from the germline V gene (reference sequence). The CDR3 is CASSQTSGTYEQYF. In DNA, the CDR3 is TGTGCCAGCAGCCAGACCTCCGGGACCTACGAGCAGTACTTC.

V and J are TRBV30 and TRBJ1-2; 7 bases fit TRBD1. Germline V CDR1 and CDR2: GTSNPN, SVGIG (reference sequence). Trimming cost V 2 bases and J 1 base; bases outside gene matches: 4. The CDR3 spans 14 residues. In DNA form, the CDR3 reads TGTGCCTGGAGTTCTCGACAGGGTAACTATGGCTACACCTTC. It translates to CAWSSRQGNYGYTF.

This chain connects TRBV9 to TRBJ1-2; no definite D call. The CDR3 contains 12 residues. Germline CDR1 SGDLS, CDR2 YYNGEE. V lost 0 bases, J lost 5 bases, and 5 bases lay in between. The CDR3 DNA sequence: TGTGCCAGCAGCGTAGGTAGTTATGGCTACACCTTC. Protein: CASSVGSYGYTF.

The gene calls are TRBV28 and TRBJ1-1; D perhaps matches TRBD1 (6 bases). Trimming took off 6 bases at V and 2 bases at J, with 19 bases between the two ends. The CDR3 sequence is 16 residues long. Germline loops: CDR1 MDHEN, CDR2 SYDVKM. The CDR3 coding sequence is TGTGCCAGCAGCCCAACCCCGGGACAACGTAACACTGAAGCTTTCTTT. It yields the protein CASSPTPGQRNTEAFF.